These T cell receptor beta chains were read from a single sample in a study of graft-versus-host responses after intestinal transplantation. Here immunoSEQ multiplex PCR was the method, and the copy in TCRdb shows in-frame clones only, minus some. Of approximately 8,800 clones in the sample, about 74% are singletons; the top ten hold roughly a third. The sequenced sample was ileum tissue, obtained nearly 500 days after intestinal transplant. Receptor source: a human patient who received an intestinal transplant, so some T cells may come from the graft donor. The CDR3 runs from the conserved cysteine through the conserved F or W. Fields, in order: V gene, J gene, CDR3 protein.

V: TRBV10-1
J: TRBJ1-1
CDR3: CASSESGRGNTEAFF

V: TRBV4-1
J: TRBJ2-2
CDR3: CASSQERIAGSNTGELFF

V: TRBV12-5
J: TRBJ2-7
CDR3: CASGSDADPTYEQYF

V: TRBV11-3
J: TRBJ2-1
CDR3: CASSLEQGSYNEQFF

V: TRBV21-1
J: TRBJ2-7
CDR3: CASSNYSAYEQYF

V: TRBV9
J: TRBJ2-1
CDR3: CASSVSLGGSYNEQFF

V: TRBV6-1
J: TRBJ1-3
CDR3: CASSEVPGSSGNTIYF

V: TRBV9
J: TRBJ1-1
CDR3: CASSVAPGNTEAFF

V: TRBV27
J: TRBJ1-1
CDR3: CASSSAAWNTEAFF

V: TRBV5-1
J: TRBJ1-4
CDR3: CASRPGTGGRAANEKLFF

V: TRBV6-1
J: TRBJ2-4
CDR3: CASSELAGAKNIQYF

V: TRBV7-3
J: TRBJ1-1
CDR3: CASSWFLNTEAFF

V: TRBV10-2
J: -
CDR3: CASSESGGRAYEQYF

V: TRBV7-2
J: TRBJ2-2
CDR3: CASSSHSSGINTGELFF

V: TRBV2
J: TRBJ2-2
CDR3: CASSRPSGATGELFF

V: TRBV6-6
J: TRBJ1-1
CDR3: CASRRNREENTEAFF

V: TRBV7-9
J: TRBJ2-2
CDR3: CASSRRRGQYTGELFF

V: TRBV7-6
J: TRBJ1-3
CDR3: CASSPGPTGNTIYF

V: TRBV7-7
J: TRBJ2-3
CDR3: CASSLGTESTDTQYF

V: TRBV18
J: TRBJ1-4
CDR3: CASSPRDSRNEKLFF

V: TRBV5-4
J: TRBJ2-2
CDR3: CASSLGGGGVTGELFF

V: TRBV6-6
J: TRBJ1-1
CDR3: CASSYAAGRTEAFF

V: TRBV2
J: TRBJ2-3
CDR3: CASSQGWTDTQYF

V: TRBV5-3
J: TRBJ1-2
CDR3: CASSDRRVEGYTF

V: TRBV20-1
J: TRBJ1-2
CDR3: CSARGGYGYTF

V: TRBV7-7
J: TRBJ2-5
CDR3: CASSPDQETQYF

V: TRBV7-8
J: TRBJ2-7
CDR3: CASSFPPGGLDYEQYF

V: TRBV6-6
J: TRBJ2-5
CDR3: CASSYFQAGGQETQYF

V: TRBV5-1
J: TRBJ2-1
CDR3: CASSLEGNPYNEQFF

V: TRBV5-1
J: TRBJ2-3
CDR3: CASGLGQGTGDTQYF